The T cell receptor beta chain described here comes from a study of control samples from healthy donors and cancer patients. Clones were sequenced by immunoSEQ multiplex PCR, and TCRdb holds only the in-frame ones, with some missing. The repertoire holds 75,000 to 100,000 clones, with over 85% as singletons. CDR1 is SGHNT and CDR2 is YENEEA in the germline V gene. This CDR3 has 13 residues. Trimming at V came to 3 bases and at J to 4 bases, leaving 1 base not matched to a gene. The V gene is TRBV11-3, the J gene TRBJ2-3, with 7 bases fitting TRBD1. Sequencing input: blood. This sequence originates from a human donor in good health. The donor label of this sample is uncertain. CDR3 protein: CASSFQGADTQYF. The CDR3 nucleotides read TGTGCCAGCAGCTTCCAGGGGGCAGATACGCAGTATTTT.